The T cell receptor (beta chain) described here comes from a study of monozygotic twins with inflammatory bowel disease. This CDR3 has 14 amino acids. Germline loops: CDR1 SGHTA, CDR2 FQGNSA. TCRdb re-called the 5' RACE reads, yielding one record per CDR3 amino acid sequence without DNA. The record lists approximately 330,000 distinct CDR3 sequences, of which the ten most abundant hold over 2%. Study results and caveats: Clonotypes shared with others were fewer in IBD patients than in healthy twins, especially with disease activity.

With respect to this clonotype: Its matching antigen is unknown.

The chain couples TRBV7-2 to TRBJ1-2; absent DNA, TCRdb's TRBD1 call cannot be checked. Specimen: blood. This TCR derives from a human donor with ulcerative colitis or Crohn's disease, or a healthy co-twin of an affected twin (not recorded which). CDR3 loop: CASSDGTGGNGYTF.